These 31 T cell receptor beta chains were all obtained from the same sample, sequenced in a study of blood T cell repertoires in COVID-19. Libraries were prepared by immunoSEQ multiplex PCR; TCRdb keeps only in-frame clonotypes and omits some of them. The data hold 250,000 or so clones, with approximately 90% observed a single time. Sequencing was carried out using PBMCs or T cells enriched from blood (not recorded which). These receptors originate from a man aged 40-50 years who had been exposed to COVID-19.

The chain joins TRBV30 to TRBJ2-7; TRBD2 is a possible D gene (5 bases). CDR1 and CDR2 (germline): GTSNPN, SVGIG (reference sequence). Trimming stripped 2 bases from V and 3 bases from J, with 14 bases between. The CDR3 is 14 amino acids. CDR3: CAWSYGVKDYEQYF. The CDR3 nucleotides read TGTGCCTGGAGTTACGGGGTTAAAGACTACGAGCAGTACTTC.

Concerning this clone: Because the CDR3 is missing its conserved closing phenylalanine or tryptophan, this is likely a read error. No DNA is shown, since the ends of the CDR3 on it are uncertain; the CDR3 is the one TCRdb lists. The rearrangement joins TRBV23-1 to TRBJ1-3; TRBD1 is the table's D call and was not checked against the DNA. TRBV23-1 is reported as an ORF; its role is uncertain. The CDR3 totals 10 residues, both ends included. The CDR3 region is CASSPQGAGV.

The chain carries TRBV5-1 and TRBJ2-3, with TRBD2 as a possible D gene (6 bases). The CDR3 spans 16 residues. Germline lookup yields CDR1 SGHRS and CDR2 YFSETQ. With 2 bases removed from V and 0 bases from J, the gap between germline ends came to 13 bases. The CDR3 region is CASSFQAGPSTDTQYF. The CDR3, as DNA: TGCGCCAGCAGCTTCCAAGCGGGTCCTAGCACAGATACGCAGTATTTT.

This rearrangement joins TRBV4-1 to TRBJ2-1, with 7 bases matching TRBD2. The germline V gene encodes CDR1 MGHRA and CDR2 YSYEKL. This CDR3 region has 16 residues. Trimming cost V 3 bases and J 7 bases; bases outside gene matches: 12. CDR3 amino acids: CASSQTTAGANNEQFF. DNA for the CDR3: TGCGCCAGCAGCCAGACTACGGCGGGAGCCAATAATGAGCAGTTCTTC.

The gene calls are TRBV7-6 and TRBJ2-2, with a possible D match to TRBD1 (7 bases). This CDR3 is 16 amino acids long. V was pared by 3 bases and J by 5 bases, with 16 bases between. CDR1 is SGHVS, CDR2 FNYEAQ, per germline. CDR3 sequence reads: CASSLEDRRETGELFF. The CDR3 DNA follows: TGTGCCAGCAGCTTGGAGGACAGGCGGGAAACCGGGGAGCTGTTTTTT.

This chain connects TRBV28 to TRBJ2-7; TRBD1 aligns across 7 bases. The CDR3 consists of 14 residues. Germline loops: CDR1 MDHEN, CDR2 SYDVKM. Trimming at V came to 2 bases and at J to 7 bases, leaving 8 bases not matched to a gene. Here the CDR3 reads CASSLRTGAREQYF. The CDR3, as DNA: TGTGCCAGCAGTTTAAGAACAGGGGCGAGGGAGCAGTACTTC. Full variable domain (rest looked up from reference TRBV28 and TRBJ2-7): DVKVTQSSRYLVKRTGEKVFLECVQDMDHENMFWYRQDPGLGLRLIYFSYDVKMKEKGDIPEGYSVSREKKERFSLILESASTNQTSMYLCASSLRTGAREQYFGPGTRLTVT.

The chain links TRBV19 to TRBJ1-1; D is perhaps TRBD1 (6 bases). Trimming shortened V by 0 bases and J by 4 bases, and 12 bases separated the two germline ends. This CDR3 spans 15 amino acids. CDR1 LNHDA and CDR2 SQIVND come from the germline V gene (reference sequence). CDR3 nucleotide sequence: TGTGCCAGTAGTATAGATTGGCAGGGGAGCACTGAAGCTTTCTTT. It encodes CASSIDWQGSTEAFF. Combining the CDR3 with reference TRBV19 and TRBJ1-1 gives the whole variable domain DGGITQSPKYLFRKEGQNVTLSCEQNLNHDAMYWYRQDPGQGLRLIYYSQIVNDFQKGDIAEGYSVSREKKESFPLTVTSAQKNPTAFYLCASSIDWQGSTEAFFGQGTRLTVV.

The chain couples TRBV27 to TRBJ1-1; possible D gene TRBD1, 5 bases. The germline V gene encodes CDR1 MNHEY and CDR2 SMNVEV (reference sequence). The length of the CDR3 is 14 residues. V was clipped by 8 bases and J by 4 bases, with 17 bases between them. Here the CDR3 DNA reads TGTGCCAGCTCTCTGGAGGGACGGGGCACTGAAGCTTTCTTT. It yields the protein CASSLEGRGTEAFF.

The V and J genes are TRBV27 and TRBJ2-1; a possible D gene is TRBD1 (6 bases). Trimming pared 7 bases from V and 0 bases from J, leaving 13 bases between. This CDR3 comprises 15 residues. Germline CDR1 is MNHEY and CDR2 is SMNVEV (reference sequence). CDR3 loop: CASTLDSSSYNEQFF. The CDR3 DNA reads as TGTGCCAGCACCTTGGACAGTAGCTCCTACAATGAGCAGTTCTTC.

This clone appeared once. The V gene is TRBV24-1, the J gene TRBJ1-2; 8 nucleotides agree with TRBD1. Germline trimming cut 3 bases from V and 5 bases from J; bases unmatched to any gene: 7. There are 15 residues in the CDR3. CDR1 and CDR2 from the germline V gene are KGHDR and SFDVKD. The CDR3 DNA follows: TGTGCCACCAGTGATCCGGACAGGGCGTCGTATGGCTACACCTTC. The encoded protein is CATSDPDRASYGYTF.

This chain uses TRBV2 with TRBJ1-5, with 10 bases that match TRBD1. Unmatched junction bases numbered 4, after V lost 7 bases and J lost 1 base. This CDR3 region has 15 residues. Germline-derived CDR1 and CDR2 are SNHLY and FYNNEI. The CDR3, as DNA: TGTGCCAGCACCTGGACAGGGGGGAGCAATCAGCCCCAGCATTTT. This sequence encodes CASTWTGGSNQPQHF.

The chain links TRBV28 to TRBJ1-2, with TRBD1 as a possible D gene (6 bases). The CDR3 consists of 13 residues. In germline, CDR1 is MDHEN, CDR2 SYDVKM. V was pared by 6 bases and J by 5 bases, with 13 bases between. The CDR3 loop is CASRSGERYGYTF. The CDR3 DNA is TGTGCCAGCAGATCAGGGGAGCGATATGGCTACACCTTC.

The chain employs TRBV18 and TRBJ2-1, with D possibly being TRBD2 (5 bases). V lost 3 bases, J lost 0 bases, and 15 bases lay in between. The CDR3 spans 17 residues. Looked up from germline, CDR1 is KGHSH and CDR2 is LQKENI. This CDR3 is CASSPGEFRDSYNEQFF. CDR3 coding DNA: TGTGCCAGCTCACCGGGCGAGTTCCGGGACTCCTACAATGAGCAGTTCTTC.

The chain couples TRBV5-4 to TRBJ2-7, with D tentatively TRBD1 (5 bases). The V end lost 2 bases, the J end lost 5 bases, and 14 bases lay between the germline ends. Germline-derived CDR1 and CDR2 are SGHNT and YYREEE (reference sequence). The CDR3 length is 14 residues. The CDR3 loop reads CASSFLGESHEQYF. The CDR3 region has the DNA TGTGCCAGCAGCTTTTTAGGGGAATCACACGAGCAGTACTTC.

The chain combines TRBV2 with TRBJ2-3, with TRBD2 identical over 9 bases. Trimming took 9 bases from V and 3 from J; bases not matched to a gene: 10. Looked up from germline, CDR1 is SNHLY and CDR2 is FYNNEI. This CDR3 has 15 residues. The CDR3 nucleotides read TGTGCCAGTAGAAAGCCGGGACTAGCAACAGATACGCAGTATTTT. Translating it yields CASRKPGLATDTQYF. Combining the CDR3 with reference TRBV2 and TRBJ2-3 gives the whole variable domain EPEVTQTPSHQVTQMGQEVILRCVPISNHLYFYWYRQILGQKVEFLVSFYNNEISEKSEIFDDQFSVERPDGSNFTLKIRSTKLEDSAMYFCASRKPGLATDTQYFGPGTRLTVL.

This chain uses TRBV28 with TRBJ1-6; no clear D. The CDR3 length is 12 residues. Germline CDR1 MDHEN, CDR2 SYDVKM. V lost 8 bases to trimming and J lost 6 bases, with 8 bases between them. CDR3 coding DNA: TGTGCCAGCGACGGAGGTAATTCACCCCTCCACTTT. Translating gives CASDGGNSPLHF.

The chain links TRBV18 to TRBJ2-7, with D possibly matching TRBD1 (5 bases). This CDR3 spans 14 amino acids. V was shortened by 1 base and J by 7 bases, with 14 bases between the two germline ends. CDR1 KGHSH and CDR2 LQKENI come from the germline V gene. The CDR3 is CASSPLRQSDEQYF. The CDR3 bases are TGTGCCAGCTCACCACTAAGACAGTCGGATGAGCAGTACTTC.

The rearrangement uses TRBV1 and TRBJ2-7; the table's D call of TRBD1 was not tested on the DNA. TRBV1 is tagged as a pseudogene. This CDR3 spans 17 amino acids. CDR3 in DNA: TGCACCAGCAGCCGCCGTACAGGGGCCGAAGGGTCCTACGAGCAGTACTTC. Encoded protein: CTSSRRTGAEGSYEQYF.

The chain combines TRBV3-1 (or the pseudogene TRBV3-2) with TRBJ2-1; the match to TRBD1 covers 9 bases. This CDR3 contains 14 residues. Germline-derived CDR1 and CDR2 are LGHDT and YNNKEL (reference sequence). V lost 3 bases, J lost 13 bases, and 10 bases stayed unmatched. CDR3 in amino acids: CASSQPTGGAEQFF. The CDR3 nucleotides read TGTGCCAGCAGCCAGCCTACAGGGGGCGCGGAACAGTTCTTC.

V gene TRBV19 combines with J gene TRBJ2-3, with 7 bases lining up with TRBD2. V shed 1 base, J shed 5 bases, and the junction held 6 bases outside the gene matches. Germline lookup yields CDR1 LNHDA and CDR2 SQIVND (reference sequence). The CDR3 extends over 15 amino acids. In DNA form, the CDR3 reads TGTGCCAGTAGTATAGTGGGCGGGAGTTTAGATACGCAGTATTTT. Its translation: CASSIVGGSLDTQYF.

The chain couples TRBV4-1 to TRBJ2-5, with D perhaps matching TRBD2 (10 bases). The ends were cut back, 3 bases at V and 4 bases at J, with 27 bases in the middle. The CDR3 spans 19 residues. Germline assignment: CDR1 MGHRA and CDR2 YSYEKL. The CDR3 is CASSQDGQGRAGGGETQYF. For the CDR3, the DNA is TGCGCCAGCAGCCAGGATGGACAGGGGAGAGCGGGAGGGGGAGAGACCCAGTACTTC.

This clone was counted a few times. This chain joins TRBV6-2 or TRBV6-3 and TRBJ1-5, with a weak D call TRBD1 (5 bases). This CDR3 contains 16 residues. Trimming removed 5 bases at V and 5 bases at J, with 19 bases between. CDR1 MNHEY and CDR2 SVGEGT come from the germline V gene. The CDR3 DNA sequence: TGTGCCAGCAGTGGAATCCTTGACAGTTCTCATCAGCCCCAGCATTTT. This encodes CASSGILDSSHQPQHF.

The J gene is TRBJ2-1, the V gene TRBV11-2; 7 bases line up with TRBD1. Trimming at V came to 1 base and at J to 0 bases, leaving 0 bases not matched to a gene. The CDR3 contains 15 residues. The germline V gene has CDR1 SGHAT and CDR2 FQNNGV. The CDR3 region has the DNA TGTGCCAGCAGCTTAGGGGACAGCTCCTACAATGAGCAGTTCTTC. Its protein is CASSLGDSSYNEQFF.

This clone was counted only a few times. The chain has TRBV5-4 and TRBJ1-1; 8 bases line up with TRBD1. This CDR3 has 14 residues. The J segment lost 1 base and the V segment lost 4 bases, leaving 3 bases of the junction unmatched. Germline V CDR1 and CDR2: SGHNT, YYREEE (reference sequence). The CDR3 loop reads CASSGGTGNTEAFF. CDR3 nucleotide sequence: TGTGCCAGCAGCGGCGGGACAGGGAACACTGAAGCTTTCTTT.

This chain connects TRBV9 to TRBJ2-7; TRBD2 might be the D (5 bases). V lost 2 bases and J 4 bases, leaving 10 bases between the germline ends. Looked up from germline, CDR1 is SGDLS and CDR2 is YYNGEE. The CDR3 extends over 13 amino acids. CDR3 nucleotide sequence: TGTGCCAGCAGCGTCGGACTTGAATACGAGCAGTACTTC. It translates to CASSVGLEYEQYF. The full variable domain, in which reference TRBV9 and TRBJ2-7 provide the parts outside the CDR3, is DSGVTQTPKHLITATGQRVTLRCSPRSGDLSVYWYQQSLDQGLQFLIQYYNGEERAKGNILERFSAQQFPDLHSELNLSSLELGDSALYFCASSVGLEYEQYFGPGTRLTVT.

This clone was observed a single time. The V call is TRBV5-6, the J call TRBJ2-7; 7 bases map to TRBD2. Germline lookup yields CDR1 SGHDT and CDR2 YYEEEE. V gave up 0 bases and J gave up 6 bases; unmatched junction bases: 6. The CDR3 has 14 residues. CDR3 in DNA: TGTGCCAGCAGCTTGGGACTAGCACTGTTCGAGCAGTACTTC. It translates to CASSLGLALFEQYF.

This chain connects TRBV12-5 to TRBJ1-1; TRBD1 matches 8 bases. Germline assignment: CDR1 LGHNT and CDR2 FRNRAP. V shed 1 base and J 5 bases; nucleotides not matched to a gene: 6. The CDR3 has 15 amino acids. The CDR3 sequence: CASGLGETGVTEAFF. CDR3 DNA: TGTGCTAGTGGTTTGGGAGAGACAGGGGTTACTGAAGCTTTCTTT.

This clone turned up a few times. The J gene is TRBJ1-3, the V gene TRBV9; D not resolved. Trimming took off 3 bases at V and 2 bases at J, with 9 bases between the two ends. Germline assignment: CDR1 SGDLS and CDR2 YYNGEE. CDR3 length equals 14 residues. The DNA for the CDR3 is TGTGCCAGCAGCGCGGACGGGACTGGAAACACCATATATTTT. Translating it yields CASSADGTGNTIYF.

This rearrangement joins TRBV28 to TRBJ2-1, with 15 bases matching TRBD2. The V gene end was trimmed by 3 bases and the J gene end by 9 bases; junction bases not matched to a gene: 3. The CDR3 runs to 15 residues. Germline V gives CDR1 MDHEN, CDR2 SYDVKM. In DNA form, the CDR3 reads TGTGCCAGCAGTTTCAGGGGACTAGCGGGGGGTGAGCAGTTCTTC. This sequence encodes CASSFRGLAGGEQFF.

The chain joins TRBV28 to TRBJ1-5; 7 bases are a match to TRBD1. This CDR3 is 15 amino acids long. Germline V lookup: CDR1 MDHEN, CDR2 SYDVKM. Trimming at V came to 5 bases and at J to 6 bases, leaving 10 bases not matched to a gene. The CDR3 is CASSQQLRGLQPQHF. The CDR3 DNA reads TGTGCCAGCAGTCAACAACTTAGGGGGCTTCAGCCCCAGCATTTT.

This clone has only a few counts. V usage is TRBV10-3 and J usage is TRBJ2-3, with D possibly matching TRBD2 (6 bases). Trimming cost V 6 bases and J 0 bases, with 10 bases left between them. The CDR3 is made up of 14 amino acids. CDR1 and CDR2 (germline): ENHRY, SYGVKD. CDR3 loop: CAIRGRSSTDTQYF. CDR3 DNA: TGTGCCATCAGGGGGAGGTCTAGCACAGATACGCAGTATTTT.